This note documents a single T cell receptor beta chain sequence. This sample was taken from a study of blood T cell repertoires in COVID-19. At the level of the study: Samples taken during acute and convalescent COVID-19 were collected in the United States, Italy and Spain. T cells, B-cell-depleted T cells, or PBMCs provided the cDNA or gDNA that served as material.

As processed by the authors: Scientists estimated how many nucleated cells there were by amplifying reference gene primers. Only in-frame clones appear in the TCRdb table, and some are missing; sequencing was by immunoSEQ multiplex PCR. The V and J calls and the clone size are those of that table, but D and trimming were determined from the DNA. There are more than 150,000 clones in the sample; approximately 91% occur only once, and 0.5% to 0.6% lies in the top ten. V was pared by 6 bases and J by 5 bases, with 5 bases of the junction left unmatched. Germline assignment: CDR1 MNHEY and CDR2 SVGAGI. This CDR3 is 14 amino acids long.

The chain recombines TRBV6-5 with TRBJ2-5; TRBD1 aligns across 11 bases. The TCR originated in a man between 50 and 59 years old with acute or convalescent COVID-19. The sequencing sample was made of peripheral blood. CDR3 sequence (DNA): TGTGCCAGCAGCAGGACAGGGGGCAGCGAGACCCAGTACTTC. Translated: CASSRTGGSETQYF.